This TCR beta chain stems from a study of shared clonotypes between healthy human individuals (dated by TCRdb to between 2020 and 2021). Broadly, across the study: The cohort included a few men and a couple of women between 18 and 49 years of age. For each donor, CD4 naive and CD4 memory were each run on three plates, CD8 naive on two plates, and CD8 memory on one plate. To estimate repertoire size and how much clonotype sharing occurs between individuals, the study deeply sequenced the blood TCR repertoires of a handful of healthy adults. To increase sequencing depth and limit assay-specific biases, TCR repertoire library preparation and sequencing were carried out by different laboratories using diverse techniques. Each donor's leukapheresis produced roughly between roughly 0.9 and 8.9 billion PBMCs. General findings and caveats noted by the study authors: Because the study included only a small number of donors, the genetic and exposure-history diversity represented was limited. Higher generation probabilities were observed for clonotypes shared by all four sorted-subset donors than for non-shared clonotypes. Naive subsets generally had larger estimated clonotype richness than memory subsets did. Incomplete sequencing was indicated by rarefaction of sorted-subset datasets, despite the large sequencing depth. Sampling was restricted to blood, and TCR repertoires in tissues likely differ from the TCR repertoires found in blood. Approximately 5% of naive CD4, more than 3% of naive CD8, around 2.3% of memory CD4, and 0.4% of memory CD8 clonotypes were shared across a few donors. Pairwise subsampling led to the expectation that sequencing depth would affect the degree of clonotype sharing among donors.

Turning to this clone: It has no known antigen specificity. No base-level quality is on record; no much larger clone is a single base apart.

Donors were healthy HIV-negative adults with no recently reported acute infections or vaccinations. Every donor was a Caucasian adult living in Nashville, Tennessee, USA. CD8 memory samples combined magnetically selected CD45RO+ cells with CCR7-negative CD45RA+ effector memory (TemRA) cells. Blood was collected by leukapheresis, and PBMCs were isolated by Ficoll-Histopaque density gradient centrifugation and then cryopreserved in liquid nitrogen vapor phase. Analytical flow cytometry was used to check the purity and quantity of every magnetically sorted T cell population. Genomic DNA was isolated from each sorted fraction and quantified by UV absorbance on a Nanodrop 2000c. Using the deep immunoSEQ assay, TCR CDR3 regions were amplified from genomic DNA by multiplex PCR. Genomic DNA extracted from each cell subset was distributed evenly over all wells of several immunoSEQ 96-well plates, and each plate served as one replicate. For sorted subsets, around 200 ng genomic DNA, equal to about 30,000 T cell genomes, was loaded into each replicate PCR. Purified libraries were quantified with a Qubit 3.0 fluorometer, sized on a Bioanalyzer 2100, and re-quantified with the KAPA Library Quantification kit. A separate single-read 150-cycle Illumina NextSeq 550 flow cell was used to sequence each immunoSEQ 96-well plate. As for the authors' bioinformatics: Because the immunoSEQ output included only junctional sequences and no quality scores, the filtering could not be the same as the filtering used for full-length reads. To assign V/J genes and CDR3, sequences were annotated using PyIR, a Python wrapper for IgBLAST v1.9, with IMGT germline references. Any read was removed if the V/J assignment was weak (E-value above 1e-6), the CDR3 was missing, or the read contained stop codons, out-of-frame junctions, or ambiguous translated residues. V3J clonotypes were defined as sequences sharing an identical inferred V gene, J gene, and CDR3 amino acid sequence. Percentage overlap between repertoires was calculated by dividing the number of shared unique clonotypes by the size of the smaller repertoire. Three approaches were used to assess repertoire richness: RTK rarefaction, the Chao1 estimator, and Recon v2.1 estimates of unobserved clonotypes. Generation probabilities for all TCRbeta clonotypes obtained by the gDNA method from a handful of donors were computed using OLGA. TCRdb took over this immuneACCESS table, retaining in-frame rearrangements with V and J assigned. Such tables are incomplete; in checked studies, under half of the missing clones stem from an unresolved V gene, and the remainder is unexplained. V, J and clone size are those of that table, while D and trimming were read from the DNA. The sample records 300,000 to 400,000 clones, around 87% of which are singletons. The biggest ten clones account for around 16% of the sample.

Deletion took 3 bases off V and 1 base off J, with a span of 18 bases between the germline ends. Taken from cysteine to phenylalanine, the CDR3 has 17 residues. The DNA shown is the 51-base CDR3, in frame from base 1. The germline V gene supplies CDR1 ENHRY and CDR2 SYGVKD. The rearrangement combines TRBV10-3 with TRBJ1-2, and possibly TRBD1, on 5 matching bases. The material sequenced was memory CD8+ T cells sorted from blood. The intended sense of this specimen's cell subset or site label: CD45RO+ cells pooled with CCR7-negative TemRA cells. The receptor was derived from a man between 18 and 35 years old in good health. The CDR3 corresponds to CAISDRDDSSFNYGYTF. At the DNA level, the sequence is TGTGCCATCAGTGACCGGGACGACTCCTCCTTTAACTATGGCTACACCTTC.